This entry lists 30 T cell receptor beta chains sequenced from one sample in a study of beta chain features in type 1 diabetes. Isolated RNA was reverse transcribed in full, so expressed TCRB transcripts were sequenced. Some clones are missing from TCRdb's copy, which holds only in-frame ones; the method was immunoSEQ multiplex PCR. The data show fewer than 250,000 clones, 9.6% seen once. The source material was naive CD4+ T cells from blood. The receptors here all came from a woman aged 18-30 years in good health.

This chain's CDR3 is CASSLLAGGLPPGELFF. The CDR3, as DNA: TGTGCCAGCAGCCTGCTAGCGGGAGGGCTTCCTCCCGGGGAGCTGTTTTTT. The gene calls are TRBV7-9 and TRBJ2-2; 12 bases agree with TRBD2. In germline, CDR1 is SEHNR, CDR2 FQNEAQ (reference sequence). The junction had 10 bases not matched to a gene; V was cut back by 5 bases and J by 6 bases. This CDR3 is 17 amino acids long.

In this sample, this clone turned up many times. V and J are TRBV7-2 and TRBJ1-5; 8 bases are shared with TRBD1. V was clipped by 5 bases and J by 7 bases; unmatched bases: 4. Germline lookup yields CDR1 SGHTA and CDR2 FQGNSA. This CDR3 comprises 13 residues. CDR3 sequence: CASSLDRGQPQHF. The CDR3 DNA reads as TGTGCCAGCAGCCTTGACAGGGGCCAGCCCCAGCATTTT.

This sequence joins TRBV9 and TRBJ1-3; D remains ambiguous. Germline assignment: CDR1 SGDLS and CDR2 YYNGEE. V lost 4 bases and J 4 bases, leaving 6 bases between the germline ends. This CDR3 has 12 residues. In nucleotides, the CDR3 is TGTGCCAGCAGCCCTCAGGGAAACACCATATATTTT. Its protein product is CASSPQGNTIYF.

A few counts support this clone. The V and J genes are TRBV9 and TRBJ1-3; no reliable D call. CDR1 and CDR2 from the germline V gene are SGDLS and YYNGEE. The CDR3 is 13 residues long. Trimming removed 0 bases at V and 10 bases at J, with 11 bases between. CDR3 coding DNA: TGTGCCAGCAGCGTAGGCGAAGGAGGAACCATATATTTT. It translates to CASSVGEGGTIYF. Looking up the rest from reference TRBV9 and TRBJ1-3 gives the full variable domain: DSGVTQTPKHLITATGQRVTLRCSPRSGDLSVYWYQQSLDQGLQFLIQYYNGEERAKGNILERFSAQQFPDLHSELNLSSLELGDSALYFCASSVGEGGTIYFGEGSWLTVV.

This clone has more than one count but fewer than ten. The chain links TRBV5-6 to TRBJ1-4, with 10 bases matching TRBD1. CDR1 and CDR2 (germline): SGHDT, YYEEEE. The CDR3 runs to 14 residues. The V segment lost 3 bases and the J segment 8 bases; nucleotides outside the gene matches: 4. The DNA of the CDR3 is TGTGCCAGCAGCTCGGGACAGGGGTACGAAAAACTGTTTTTT. Protein: CASSSGQGYEKLFF.

The rearrangement joins TRBV5-1 to TRBJ2-7; TRBD2 agrees at 11 bases. The V segment lost 0 bases and the J segment 2 bases; nucleotides outside the gene matches: 7. The germline gives CDR1 SGHRS, CDR2 YFSETQ. This CDR3 has 17 residues. The CDR3 protein is CASSLAGTSGIAYEQYF. The CDR3 DNA reads as TGCGCCAGCAGCTTGGCCGGGACTAGCGGAATTGCCTACGAGCAGTACTTC.

This clone was seen a few times. The genes are TRBV5-1 and TRBJ1-1, with TRBD1 matching over 8 bases. Germline CDR1 and CDR2: SGHRS and YFSETQ. V shed 4 bases and J 1 base; nucleotides not matched to a gene: 12. CDR3 length: 17 residues. In DNA form, the CDR3 reads TGCGCCAGCAGCAGCCCGGACAGGGAGGCGGGGAACACTGAAGCTTTCTTT. This gives the protein CASSSPDREAGNTEAFF. The whole variable domain, remainder taken from reference TRBV5-1 and TRBJ1-1, is KAGVTQTPRYLIKTRGQQVTLSCSPISGHRSVSWYQQTPGQGLQFLFEYFSETQRNKGNFPGRFSGRQFSNSRSEMNVSTLELGDSALYLCASSSPDREAGNTEAFFGQGTRLTVV.

The rearrangement links TRBV5-1 to TRBJ2-5; TRBD1 matches at 7 bases. CDR3 length: 21 residues. In germline, CDR1 is SGHRS, CDR2 YFSETQ. The junction had 23 bases not matched to a gene; V was cut back by 1 base and J by 2 bases. CDR3 region: CASSLLSNRLLPTGHQETQYF. The CDR3 DNA reads TGCGCCAGCAGCTTGCTATCCAATAGATTGCTCCCGACAGGGCATCAAGAGACCCAGTACTTC.

The V and J genes are TRBV10-3 and TRBJ1-4, with a weak D call TRBD1 (5 bases). V lost 3 bases to trimming and J lost 2 bases, with 13 bases between them. This CDR3 is built from 16 residues. The germline CDR1 and CDR2 sequences are ENHRY and SYGVKD. The DNA of the CDR3 is TGTGCCATCAGTGAACAAGGGGCCGGGACTAATGAAAAACTGTTTTTT. It encodes CAISEQGAGTNEKLFF.

This clone was detected only a few times. The V gene is TRBV7-6, the J gene TRBJ2-7, with D perhaps TRBD2 (5 bases). Germline loops: CDR1 SGHVS, CDR2 FNYEAQ. Trimming left V 3 bases short and J 0 bases short, with 6 bases between. CDR3 length: 13 amino acids. The CDR3 nucleotides read TGTGCCAGCAGCTTGACTACCTCCTACGAGCAGTACTTC. This sequence encodes CASSLTTSYEQYF.

This chain joins TRBV19 and TRBJ2-7; the match to TRBD2 covers 7 bases. The V gene end was trimmed by 2 bases and the J gene end by 3 bases; junction bases not matched to a gene: 4. The CDR3 consists of 14 residues. From germline, CDR1 is LNHDA and CDR2 SQIVND (reference sequence). The CDR3 DNA is TGTGCCAGTAGTATACAGGCGGGGGACTACGAGCAGTACTTC. Translation: CASSIQAGDYEQYF.

This clone was found a few times. The genes are TRBV18 and TRBJ1-1; D call uncertain. The V end lost 1 base, the J end lost 2 bases, and 8 bases lay between the germline ends. Germline V gives CDR1 KGHSH, CDR2 LQKENI. The CDR3 is 14 residues long. The CDR3: CASSPLGGNTEAFF. The CDR3 nucleotides read TGTGCCAGCTCACCACTGGGAGGAAACACTGAAGCTTTCTTT. The whole variable domain, filled in from reference TRBV18 and TRBJ1-1, reads NAGVMQNPRHLVRRRGQEARLRCSPMKGHSHVYWYRQLPEEGLKFMVYLQKENIIDESGMPKERFSAEFPKEGPSILRIQQVVRGDSAAYFCASSPLGGNTEAFFGQGTRLTVV.

This clone was counted a few times. J is TRBJ2-1 and V is TRBV5-1, with D perhaps TRBD1 (5 bases). CDR1 is SGHRS, CDR2 YFSETQ, per germline. The CDR3 has 12 residues. Trimming took 4 bases from V and 7 from J, leaving 9 bases between them. The CDR3 protein is CASSVQGNEQFF. Written as DNA, the CDR3 is TGCGCCAGCAGCGTTCAGGGAAATGAGCAGTTCTTC.

This clone showed up just a few times. The chain uses TRBV5-1 and TRBJ2-3; D is ambiguous. CDR1 is SGHRS, CDR2 YFSETQ, per germline. V was cut by 2 bases and J by 4 bases, with 8 bases left in between. The length of the CDR3 is 13 residues. The CDR3 loop reads CASSLSGSDTQYF. In DNA, the CDR3 is TGCGCCAGCAGCTTATCAGGCTCAGATACGCAGTATTTT.

For the CDR3, the DNA is TGTGCCAGCAGCTTAGTAGCGACTAGCGGACACAATGAGCAGTTCTTC. The encoded protein is CASSLVATSGHNEQFF. The chain couples TRBV7-8 to TRBJ2-1; 9 bases line up with TRBD2. Germline V lookup: CDR1 SGHVS, CDR2 FQNEAQ. The CDR3 runs 16 residues. The V and J ends lost 1 base and 5 bases, in that order; junction bases with no gene match: 6.

V gene TRBV6-6 combines with J gene TRBJ2-5, with 11 bases that match TRBD2. Germline V gene sequence: CDR1 MNHNY, CDR2 SVGAGI (reference sequence). The CDR3 loop spans 15 amino acids. V dropped 4 bases and J dropped 1; count of bases not matched to a gene: 2. CDR3 in DNA: TGTGCCAGCAGTTTGCTAGCGGGGGGCCAAGAGACCCAGTACTTC. Translation gives CASSLLAGGQETQYF.

This chain uses TRBV2 with TRBJ1-4, with D possibly TRBD1 on 6 matching bases. V was shortened by 6 bases and J by 8 bases, with 19 bases between the two germline ends. The CDR3 contains 15 residues. The germline gives CDR1 SNHLY, CDR2 FYNNEI. CDR3 loop: CASRTTGTGGEKLFF. For the CDR3, the DNA is TGTGCCAGCAGGACAACAGGGACCGGTGGAGAAAAACTGTTTTTT.

This clone occurred a few times. The rearrangement uses TRBV18 and TRBJ2-7, with TRBD2 identical over 7 bases. V lost 1 base to trimming and J lost 1 base; unmatched junction nucleotides: 4. There are 15 residues in the CDR3. CDR1 and CDR2 (germline): KGHSH, LQKENI. This CDR3 is CASSPLGAGSYEQYF. The CDR3, as DNA: TGTGCCAGCTCACCACTTGGAGCGGGGTCCTACGAGCAGTACTTC.

This clone was seen only a few times. The rearrangement joins TRBV19 to TRBJ2-1; 10 bases line up with TRBD1. Germline V gene lookup returns CDR1 LNHDA and CDR2 SQIVND (reference sequence). The CDR3 loop spans 13 amino acids. V lost 8 bases, J lost 4 bases, and 2 bases stayed unmatched. CDR3 protein: CASWDRGYNEQFF. The CDR3 DNA is TGTGCCAGTTGGGACAGGGGTTACAATGAGCAGTTCTTC.

V gene TRBV2 combines with J gene TRBJ1-2, with D possibly TRBD1 on 5 matching bases. V shed 6 bases and J shed 4 bases, with 24 bases lying between them. Looked up from germline, CDR1 is SNHLY and CDR2 is FYNNEI. The CDR3 runs 17 residues. CDR3 protein: CASRLGAHRELSYGYTF. In nucleotides, the CDR3 is TGTGCCAGCAGACTAGGGGCCCATCGGGAGTTGAGCTATGGCTACACCTTC.

This clone has only a few counts. This chain joins TRBV9 and TRBJ2-3; D ambiguous. CDR3 length: 15 residues. The V gene's germline CDR1 is SGDLS and CDR2 YYNGEE. The V gene lost 1 base and the J gene lost 2 bases, with 11 bases spanning the gap. The CDR3 DNA reads TGTGCCAGCAGCGTATTGTCAGAACCCACAGATACGCAGTATTTT. Translated, it gives CASSVLSEPTDTQYF.

This chain links TRBV30 with TRBJ1-2; a possible D gene is TRBD1 (6 bases). Deletions cut 8 bases from V and 1 base from J, with 14 bases between. The CDR3 is made up of 13 amino acids. In germline, CDR1 is GTSNPN, CDR2 SVGIG (reference sequence). The CDR3 sequence: CAGRQERNYGYTF. The CDR3 DNA reads as TGTGCCGGACGACAGGAGCGTAACTATGGCTACACCTTC.

The gene calls are TRBV2 and TRBJ1-5; 7 bases are shared with TRBD1. Germline lookup yields CDR1 SNHLY and CDR2 FYNNEI. With 4 bases clipped from V and 1 base from J, the junction kept 4 bases outside the gene matches. The CDR3 contains 15 residues. The CDR3 DNA is TGTGCCAGCAGTGGGGTGACAGGGAGCAATCAGCCCCAGCATTTT. As protein: CASSGVTGSNQPQHF.

This clone has a handful of counts. This chain links TRBV18 with TRBJ2-3, with D perhaps matching TRBD2 (5 bases). Trimming cost V 3 bases and J 5 bases, with 6 bases left between them. Germline CDR1 and CDR2: KGHSH and LQKENI. The CDR3 is 12 amino acids. The CDR3 is CASSPGVDTQYF. In DNA, the CDR3 is TGTGCCAGCTCACCCGGGGTAGATACGCAGTATTTT. Looking up the rest from reference TRBV18 and TRBJ2-3 gives the full variable domain: NAGVMQNPRHLVRRRGQEARLRCSPMKGHSHVYWYRQLPEEGLKFMVYLQKENIIDESGMPKERFSAEFPKEGPSILRIQQVVRGDSAAYFCASSPGVDTQYFGPGTRLTVL.

The chain couples TRBV7-3 to TRBJ2-6; no clear D. The V gene's germline CDR1 is SGHTA and CDR2 FQGTGA. Trimming removed 1 base at V and 4 bases at J, with 17 bases between. The CDR3 has 18 residues. The CDR3 reads CASSLKSSSGKGANVLTF. CDR3 nucleotide sequence: TGTGCCAGCAGCTTAAAGTCATCGTCAGGCAAGGGGGCCAACGTCCTGACTTTC.

This chain uses TRBV9 with TRBJ2-7, with TRBD2 identical over 16 bases. Trimming took 4 bases from V and 6 from J; bases not matched to a gene: 10. This CDR3 has 17 residues. CDR1 and CDR2 (germline): SGDLS, YYNGEE. As DNA, the CDR3 is TGTGCCAGCAGCCCCCGGGGACTAGCGGGAGGGCCAGGCGAGCAGTACTTC. Translation gives CASSPRGLAGGPGEQYF.

The chain carries TRBV11-2 and TRBJ1-6, with 9 nucleotides matching TRBD1. Per germline, CDR1 SGHAT and CDR2 FQNNGV. The V segment lost 1 base and the J segment 8 bases; nucleotides outside the gene matches: 3. CDR3 length: 15 residues. The CDR3 DNA sequence: TGTGCCAGCAGCTTAGCGACAGGGGGATATTCACCCCTCCACTTT. It encodes CASSLATGGYSPLHF.

This clone turned up a few times. The chain links TRBV6-5 to TRBJ2-5; 7 positions agree with TRBD2. This CDR3 has 15 amino acids. The V gene end was trimmed by 7 bases and the J gene end by 2 bases; junction bases not matched to a gene: 10. Germline loops: CDR1 MNHEY, CDR2 SVGAGI. The CDR3 coding sequence is TGTGCCAGCACTAGGTGGGGGGGAAAACAAGAGACCCAGTACTTC. It specifies CASTRWGGKQETQYF.

This clone was counted between two and nine times. This chain uses TRBV19 with TRBJ2-3, with 7 bases aligning to TRBD1. Germline trimming cut 6 bases from V and 4 bases from J; bases unmatched to any gene: 13. CDR3 length: 16 amino acids. The V gene's germline CDR1 is LNHDA and CDR2 SQIVND (reference sequence). CDR3 residues: CASSLQRQGWSDTQYF. CDR3 DNA sequence: TGTGCCAGTAGCCTCCAACGACAGGGTTGGTCAGATACGCAGTATTTT.

The CDR3 spells CASSPLPGGYEQYF. As DNA, the CDR3 is TGTGCCAGCAGTCCCCTCCCAGGGGGCTACGAGCAGTACTTC. This chain uses TRBV6-6 with TRBJ2-7; 7 bases agree with TRBD1. The V gene's germline CDR1 is MNHNY and CDR2 SVGAGI (reference sequence). The CDR3 is made up of 14 amino acids. The trim removed 5 bases at V and 3 bases at J, leaving 7 bases unmatched.